This record covers a single T cell receptor beta chain. These data belong to a study of shared clonotypes between healthy human individuals. Measured with immunoSEQ multiplex PCR; TCRdb has only the in-frame clones, and not every one. The sample shows roughly 720,000 clones, 90% of them seen only once. The V end lost 7 bases, the J end lost 0 bases, and 7 bases lay between the germline ends. CDR1 LNHDA and CDR2 SQIVND come from the germline V gene (reference sequence). The CDR3 runs to 12 residues. The rearrangement joins TRBV19 to TRBJ2-7, with TRBD2 as a possible D gene (5 bases). Sequenced: memory CD8+ T cells from PBMCs. Specified subset: CD45RO+ cells pooled with CCR7-negative TemRA cells. The receptor was isolated from a man between 18 and 29 years old in good health. Some clones in this sample may be carry-over from other donors' samples. CDR3 residues: CASKDSSYEQYF. CDR3 nucleotides: TGTGCCAGTAAGGACTCCTCCTACGAGCAGTACTTC. Full variable domain (missing parts from reference TRBV19 and TRBJ2-7): DGGITQSPKYLFRKEGQNVTLSCEQNLNHDAMYWYRQDPGQGLRLIYYSQIVNDFQKGDIAEGYSVSREKKESFPLTVTSAQKNPTAFYLCASKDSSYEQYFGPGTRLTVT.